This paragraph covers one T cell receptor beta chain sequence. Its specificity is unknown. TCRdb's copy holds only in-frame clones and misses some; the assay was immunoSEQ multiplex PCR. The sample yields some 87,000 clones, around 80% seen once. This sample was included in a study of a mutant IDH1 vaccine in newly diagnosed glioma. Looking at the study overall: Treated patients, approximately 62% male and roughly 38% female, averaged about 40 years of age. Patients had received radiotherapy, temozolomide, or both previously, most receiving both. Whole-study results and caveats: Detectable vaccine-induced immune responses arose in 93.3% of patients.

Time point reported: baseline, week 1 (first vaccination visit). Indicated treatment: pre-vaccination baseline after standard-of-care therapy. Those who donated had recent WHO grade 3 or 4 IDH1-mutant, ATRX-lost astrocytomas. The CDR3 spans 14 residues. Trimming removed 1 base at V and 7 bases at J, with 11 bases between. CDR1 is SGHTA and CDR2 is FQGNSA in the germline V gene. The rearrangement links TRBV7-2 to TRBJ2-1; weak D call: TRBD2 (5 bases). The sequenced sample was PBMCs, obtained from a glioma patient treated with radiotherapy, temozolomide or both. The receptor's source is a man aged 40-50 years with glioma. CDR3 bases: TGTGCCAGCAGCTTAGGTAGCGAAGGGAATGAGCAGTTCTTC. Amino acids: CASSLGSEGNEQFF. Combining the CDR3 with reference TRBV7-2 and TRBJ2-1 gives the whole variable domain GAGVSQSPSNKVTEKGKDVELRCDPISGHTALYWYRQSLGQGLEFLIYFQGNSAPDKSGLPSDRFSAERTGGSVSTLTIQRTQQEDSAVYLCASSLGSEGNEQFFGPGTRLTVL.